These T cell receptor beta chains were read from a single sample in a study of OX40 agonist ivuxolimab in advanced cancers. The data were produced by immunoSEQ multiplex PCR, yet TCRdb's version contains in-frame clones alone and is incomplete. The sample consists of about 86,000 clones, around 88% of them appearing once. The starting material was CD4+ or CD8+ T cells sorted from blood, obtained in a trial of the OX40 agonist ivuxolimab. The receptors come from an adult with an advanced solid tumor such as melanoma, head and neck, liver or kidney cancer. CDR3s include the opening cysteine and the closing phenylalanine or tryptophan. The D gene is left open where the match is weak. Not every row has a clone size; where given, it reads once, few, many or a size class.

J: TRBJ1-1; length: 14; D: TRBD1; size: NA; V: TRBV30; DNA: TGTGCCTGGGATGGGACAGGGGGCACCACTGAAGCTTTCTTT; CDR3: CAWDGTGGTTEAFF
J: TRBJ2-3; length: 18; D: NA; size: NA; V: TRBV11-2; DNA: TGTGCCAGCAGCTTCGTTAGTGGGGGGAGGAGGAGCACAGATACGCAGTATTTT; CDR3: CASSFVSGGRRSTDTQYF
J: TRBJ2-2; length: 13; D: NA; size: NA; V: TRBV4-3; DNA: TGCGCCAGCAGCCAAACGAACACCGGGGAGCTGTTTTTT; CDR3: CASSQTNTGELFF
J: TRBJ1-2; length: 12; D: NA; size: NA; V: TRBV14; DNA: TGTGCCAGCAGCCAGGGCAAGTATGGCTACACCTTC; CDR3: CASSQGKYGYTF
J: TRBJ2-1; length: 15; D: NA; size: NA; V: TRBV5-4; DNA: TGTGCCAGCAGACCGGGGGAGGGGGCCTACAATGAGCAGTTCTTC; CDR3: CASRPGEGAYNEQFF
J: TRBJ2-6; length: 14; D: TRBD1; size: NA; V: TRBV6-5; DNA: TGTGCCAGCAGCCAAGACAGGGTAGGCAACGTCCTGACTTTC; CDR3: CASSQDRVGNVLTF
J: TRBJ2-3; length: 19; D: TRBD1; size: NA; V: TRBV29-1; DNA: TGCAGCGTTGCCGGGAGTGGGACAGGGTACCGATTTGGCACAGATACGCAGTATTTT; CDR3: CSVAGSGTGYRFGTDTQYF
J: TRBJ1-2; length: 14; D: NA; size: NA; V: TRBV9; DNA: TGTGCCAGCAGCCCTCGACTAGGGTCGGGGGGCTACACCTTC; CDR3: CASSPRLGSGGYTF
J: TRBJ2-7; length: 16; D: NA; size: NA; V: TRBV27; DNA: TGTGCCAGCAGTTTAAGTGGGTGGGGTACTCGATCCAAGCGGTACTTC; CDR3: CASSLSGWGTRSKRYF
J: TRBJ1-1; length: 15; D: NA; size: once; V: TRBV6-1; DNA: TGTGCCAGCAGTCTGCGTGTGGGGGTGAACACTGAAGCTTTCTTT; CDR3: CASSLRVGVNTEAFF
J: TRBJ2-3; length: 14; D: TRBD2; size: NA; V: TRBV29-1; DNA: TGCAGCGCAGAGCCGGGACTAAGTCGGGATACGCAGTATTTT; CDR3: CSAEPGLSRDTQYF
J: TRBJ2-3; length: 14; D: NA; size: NA; V: TRBV18; DNA: TGTGCCAGCTCAACCGGTCCTAGCACAGATACGCAGTATTTT; CDR3: CASSTGPSTDTQYF
J: TRBJ2-5; length: 13; D: NA; size: NA; V: TRBV5-1; DNA: TGCGCCAGCAGTGCCTTACAGGGTGAGACCCAGTACTTC; CDR3: CASSALQGETQYF
J: TRBJ2-5; length: 16; D: NA; size: NA; V: TRBV2; DNA: TGTGCCAGCAGTGAAGTCCCAGGGGCCTTTCAAGAGACCCAGTACTTC; CDR3: CASSEVPGAFQETQYF
J: TRBJ1-1; length: 14; D: NA; size: few; V: TRBV11-2; DNA: TGTGCCAGCAGCTTAGACAGGCAGAACACTGAAGCTTTCTTT; CDR3: CASSLDRQNTEAFF
J: TRBJ1-6; length: 12; D: NA; size: NA; V: TRBV28; DNA: TGTGCCACCAAAAGGGGGAATTCACCCCTCCACTTT; CDR3: CATKRGNSPLHF
J: TRBJ1-1; length: 15; D: NA; size: few; V: TRBV9; DNA: TGTGCCAGCAGCGCCGAGGACAGTCCGAACACTGAAGCTTTCTTT; CDR3: CASSAEDSPNTEAFF
J: TRBJ2-3; length: 16; D: TRBD2; size: NA; V: TRBV10-3; DNA: TGTGCCATCAGTGCGAGCGGGAGAGGGGACACAGATACGCAGTATTTT; CDR3: CAISASGRGDTDTQYF
J: TRBJ1-3; length: 16; D: TRBD1; size: NA; V: TRBV9; DNA: TGTGCCAGCAGCCCCCGGGGACAGGTTAATTCAGACACCATATATTTT; CDR3: CASSPRGQVNSDTIYF
J: TRBJ1-4; length: 13; D: NA; size: NA; V: TRBV5-4; DNA: TGTGCCAGCAGCTTGGGCGTTAATGAAAAACTGTTTTTT; CDR3: CASSLGVNEKLFF
J: TRBJ2-7; length: 13; D: TRBD1; size: NA; V: TRBV25-1; DNA: TGTGCCAGCAGAGGACAGGCCCCGAGAGAGCAGTACTTC; CDR3: CASRGQAPREQYF
J: TRBJ2-5; length: 16; D: TRBD1; size: NA; V: TRBV7-9; DNA: TGTGCCAGCAGCTTAAACGTCAGGGGGTACCAAGAGACCCAGTACTTC; CDR3: CASSLNVRGYQETQYF
J: TRBJ2-5; length: 14; D: NA; size: NA; V: TRBV14; DNA: TGTGCCAGCAGCCACCCCCGGGCACCCGGGACCCAGTACTTC; CDR3: CASSHPRAPGTQYF
J: TRBJ1-1; length: 15; D: TRBD1; size: once; V: TRBV19; DNA: TGTGCCAGTAGGCGGAGGGGGACAGAAACAACTGAAGCTTTCTTT; CDR3: CASRRRGTETTEAFF
J: TRBJ2-2; length: 14; D: TRBD1; size: NA; V: TRBV27; DNA: TGTGCCAGCAGGTCTCTACAGGGGACCGGGGAGCTGTTTTTT; CDR3: CASRSLQGTGELFF
J: TRBJ2-3; length: 18; D: TRBD2; size: NA; V: TRBV7-3; DNA: TGTGCCAGCAGCTCTCGGACTAGCGGGAGAGTGGGCACAGATACGCAGTATTTT; CDR3: CASSSRTSGRVGTDTQYF
J: TRBJ1-6; length: 20; D: NA; size: once; V: TRBV2; DNA: TGTGCCAGCAGCCCAACCGGGGCCTCATTACGTAGTTCCTATAATTCACCCCTCCACTTT; CDR3: CASSPTGASLRSSYNSPLHF
J: TRBJ2-5; length: 12; D: TRBD2; size: NA; V: TRBV28; DNA: TGTGCCAGCGCGGGGGACCAAGAGACCCAGTACTTC; CDR3: CASAGDQETQYF
J: TRBJ2-1; length: 12; D: NA; size: NA; V: TRBV10-3; DNA: TGTGCCATCAGTGAGAGGAGTTATGAGCAGTTCTTC; CDR3: CAISERSYEQFF
J: TRBJ1-1; length: 13; D: NA; size: NA; V: TRBV2; DNA: TGTGCCAGCAGTGACCAGTGGAACACTGAAGCTTTCTTT; CDR3: CASSDQWNTEAFF
J: TRBJ2-4; length: 16; D: TRBD1; size: NA; V: TRBV5-5; DNA: TGTGCCAGCAGCTTCAGGGGACAGGGGTTGGAAAACATTCAGTACTTC; CDR3: CASSFRGQGLENIQYF
J: TRBJ2-1; length: 17; D: TRBD2; size: NA; V: TRBV4-2; DNA: TGTGCCAGCAGCCCAGTGCATGCGGGGGGATCCTACAATGAGCAGTTCTTC; CDR3: CASSPVHAGGSYNEQFF
J: TRBJ1-1; length: 15; D: NA; size: NA; V: TRBV5-1; DNA: TGCGCCAGCAGCTTGGTAGTCACGGAGGGCACTGAAGCTTTCTTT; CDR3: CASSLVVTEGTEAFF
J: TRBJ1-3; length: 15; D: NA; size: NA; V: TRBV9; DNA: TGTGCCAGCAGCCCGAGGCCGGGACACCTGGGGAGCATATATTTT; CDR3: CASSPRPGHLGSIYF
J: TRBJ2-3; length: 15; D: TRBD2; size: NA; V: TRBV7-9; DNA: TGTGCCAGCAGGGTACTAGCGATAAGCACAGATACGCAGTATTTT; CDR3: CASRVLAISTDTQYF
J: TRBJ2-2; length: 14; D: NA; size: NA; V: TRBV5-1; DNA: TGCGCCAGCAGGGGGGCGCGAAACACCGGGGAGCTGTTTTTT; CDR3: CASRGARNTGELFF
J: TRBJ1-2; length: 15; D: TRBD1; size: NA; V: TRBV28; DNA: TGTGCCAGCAGTTCACCCGGGACAGGGTATAATGGCTACACCTTC; CDR3: CASSSPGTGYNGYTF
J: TRBJ2-1; length: 15; D: TRBD2; size: once; V: TRBV11-2; DNA: TGTGCCAGCAGCTGGACTAGCGGGAGGGAAGATGAGCAGTTCTTC; CDR3: CASSWTSGREDEQFF
J: TRBJ2-1; length: 16; D: TRBD2; size: NA; V: TRBV5-4; DNA: TGTGCCAGCAGCCCCTCGCGGGAGGGCCGCTACAATGAGCAGTTCTTC; CDR3: CASSPSREGRYNEQFF
J: TRBJ1-5; length: 14; D: TRBD1; size: few; V: TRBV4-3; DNA: TGCGCCAGCAGCCAGCGGACAGGGGATCAGCCCCAGCATTTT; CDR3: CASSQRTGDQPQHF
J: TRBJ2-3; length: 14; D: NA; size: few; V: TRBV6-6; DNA: TGTGCCAGCCTTGACGACGGATTCACAGATACGCAGTATTTT; CDR3: CASLDDGFTDTQYF
J: TRBJ2-7; length: 16; D: TRBD1; size: NA; V: TRBV11-2; DNA: TGTGCCAGCAGGCCCAACAGGGGCAAGGTTTACTACGAGCAGTACTTC; CDR3: CASRPNRGKVYYEQYF
J: TRBJ2-3; length: 14; D: NA; size: NA; V: TRBV2; DNA: TGTGCCAGCAGTTTGCAGGGCGCGACAGATACGCAGTATTTT; CDR3: CASSLQGATDTQYF
J: TRBJ1-2; length: 14; D: NA; size: NA; V: TRBV7-2; DNA: TGTGCCAGCAGCTTAGAGGCGGGGGGAGTAGGCTACACCTTC; CDR3: CASSLEAGGVGYTF